The clone carrying this T cell receptor beta chain was picked up a small number of times. As yet, its antigen is unknown. Cells sorted as Tregs were CD4+, CD25+ and CD127-/low. TCRdb re-called the 5' RACE reads through MiXCR, storing one row per CDR3 protein. The repertoire holds around 55,000 distinct CDR3 sequences, roughly 20% seen once, with around 3.2% in the top ten. Study-wide findings and caveats: The larger-cohort validation was restricted to a single TCR beta V-J rearrangement rather than whole repertoires.

Sequencing was done on a sample of tumor-infiltrating Tregs sorted from the breast tumor. The receptor comes from a female donor with breast cancer.

In nucleotides, the CDR3 is TGCAGCGTTTTTGGACAGATACAAGAGACCCAGTACTTC. This sequence encodes CSVFGQIQETQYF. V and J are TRBV29-1 and TRBJ2-5; D is perhaps TRBD1 (6 bases). Trimming took 5 bases from V and 2 from J, leaving 12 bases between them. The V gene's germline CDR1 is SQVTM and CDR2 ANQGSEA. The CDR3 spans 13 residues.